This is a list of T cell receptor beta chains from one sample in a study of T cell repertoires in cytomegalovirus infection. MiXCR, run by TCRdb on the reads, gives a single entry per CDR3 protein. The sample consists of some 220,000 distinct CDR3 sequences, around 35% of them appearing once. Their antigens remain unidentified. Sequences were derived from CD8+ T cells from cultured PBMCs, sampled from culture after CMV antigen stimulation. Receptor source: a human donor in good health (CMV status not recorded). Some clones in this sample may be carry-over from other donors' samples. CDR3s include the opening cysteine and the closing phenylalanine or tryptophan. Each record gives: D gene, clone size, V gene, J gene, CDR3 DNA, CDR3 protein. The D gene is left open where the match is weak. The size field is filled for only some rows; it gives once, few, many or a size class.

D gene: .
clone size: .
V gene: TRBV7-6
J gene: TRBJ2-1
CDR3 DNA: TGTGCCAGCAGCTTATCCGACAATGAGCAGTTCTTC
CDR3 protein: CASSLSDNEQFF

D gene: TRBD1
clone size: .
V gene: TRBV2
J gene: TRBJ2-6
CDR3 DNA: TGTGCCAGCAGTGAAGGGACAGGGGGCTTATCTGGGGCCAACGTCCTGACTTTC
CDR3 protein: CASSEGTGGLSGANVLTF

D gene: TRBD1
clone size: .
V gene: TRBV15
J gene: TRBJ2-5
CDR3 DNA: TGTGCCACCAGCAGAACAATAGACAGGGTAATCTTC
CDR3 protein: CATSRTIDRVIF

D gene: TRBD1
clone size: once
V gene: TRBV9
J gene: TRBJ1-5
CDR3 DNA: TGTGCCAGCAGCGTAGGTGATGGCAGGGGGCCCGATCAGCCCCAGCATTTT
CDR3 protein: CASSVGDGRGPDQPQHF

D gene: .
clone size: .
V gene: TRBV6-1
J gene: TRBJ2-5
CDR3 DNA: TGTGCCAGCAGTTCCATCGACTTGCAAGAGACCCAGTACTTC
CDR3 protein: CASSSIDLQETQYF

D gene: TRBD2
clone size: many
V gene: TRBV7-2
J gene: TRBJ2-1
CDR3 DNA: TGTGCCAGCAGCTTAGCGTTAGTAGCGGGCTCCAATGAGCAGTTCTTC
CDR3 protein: CASSLALVAGSNEQFF

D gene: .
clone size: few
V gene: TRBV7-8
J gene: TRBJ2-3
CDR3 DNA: TGTGCCAGCAGCCCTGCCCTACCCTCTAGCACAGATACGCAGTATTTT
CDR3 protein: CASSPALPSSTDTQYF

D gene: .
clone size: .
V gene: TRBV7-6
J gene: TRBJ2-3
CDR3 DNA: TGTGCCAGCAGTTCCGAAATCTCAGACACGCAGTATTTT
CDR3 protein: CASSSEISDTQYF

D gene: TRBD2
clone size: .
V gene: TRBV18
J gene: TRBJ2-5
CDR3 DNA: TGTGCCAGCTCACCACAAGCGGGACCCACGGCGCTAGCGGGGGTCGGAGAGACCCAGTACTTC
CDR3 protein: CASSPQAGPTALAGVGETQYF

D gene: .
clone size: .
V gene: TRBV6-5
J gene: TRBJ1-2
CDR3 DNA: TGTGCCAGCAGTTCCTTCGCTGAAGGGGGCTATGGCTACACCTTC
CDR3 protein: CASSSFAEGGYGYTF

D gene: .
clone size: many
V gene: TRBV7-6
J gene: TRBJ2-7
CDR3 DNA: TGTGCCAGCAGCTTAGGCCAAAGCGACTACGAGCAGTACTTC
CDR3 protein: CASSLGQSDYEQYF

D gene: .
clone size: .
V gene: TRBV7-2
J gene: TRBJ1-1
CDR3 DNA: TGTGCCAGCAGCCCGGCAGGGATGAACACTGAAGCTTTCTTT
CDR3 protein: CASSPAGMNTEAFF

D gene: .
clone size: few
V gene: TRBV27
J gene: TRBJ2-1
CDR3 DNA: TGTGCCAGCAGTTATGGGGGCAGGGGCACCATCAAATCCTACAATGAGCAGTTCTTC
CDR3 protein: CASSYGGRGTIKSYNEQFF

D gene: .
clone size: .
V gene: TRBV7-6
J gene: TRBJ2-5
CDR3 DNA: TGTGCCAGCAGCGCCCCTTTCTTAGAATTGGAGACCCAGTACTTC
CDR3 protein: CASSAPFLELETQYF

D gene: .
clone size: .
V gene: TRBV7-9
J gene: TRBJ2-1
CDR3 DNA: TGTGCCAGCAGCTTAGGGGGTCAGGGGTCGAAGTACAATGAGCAGTTCTTC
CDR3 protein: CASSLGGQGSKYNEQFF

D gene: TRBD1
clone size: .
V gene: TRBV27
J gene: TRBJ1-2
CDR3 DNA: TGTGCCAGCAGTTTGGACAGGCTCTATGGCTACACCTTC
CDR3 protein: CASSLDRLYGYTF

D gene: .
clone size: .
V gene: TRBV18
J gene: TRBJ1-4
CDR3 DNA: TGTGCCAGCTCAACCCGGGACTTAAATGAAAAACTGTTTTTT
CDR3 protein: CASSTRDLNEKLFF

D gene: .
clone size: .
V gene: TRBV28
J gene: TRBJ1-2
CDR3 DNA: TGTGCCAGCAGTCTTACACCCGCCGGGAGCTCCTATGGCTACACCTTC
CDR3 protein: CASSLTPAGSSYGYTF

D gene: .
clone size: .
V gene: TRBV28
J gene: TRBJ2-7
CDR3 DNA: TGTGCCAGCACCCTTAGGGGCAGCTCCTACGAGCAGTACTTC
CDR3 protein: CASTLRGSSYEQYF

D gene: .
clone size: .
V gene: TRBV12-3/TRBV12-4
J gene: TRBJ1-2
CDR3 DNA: TGTGCCAGCAGCTCTAGGGGTGGCTACACCTTC
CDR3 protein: CASSSRGGYTF

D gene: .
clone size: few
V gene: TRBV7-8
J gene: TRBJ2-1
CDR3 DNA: TGTGCCAGCAGCCCTAAAGGGCGCGACTACAATGAGCAGTTCTTC
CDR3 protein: CASSPKGRDYNEQFF

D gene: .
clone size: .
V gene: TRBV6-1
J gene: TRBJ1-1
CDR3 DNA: TGTGCCAGCAGTGAATCACTGACAGGGAACACTGAAGCTTTCTTT
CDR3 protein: CASSESLTGNTEAFF

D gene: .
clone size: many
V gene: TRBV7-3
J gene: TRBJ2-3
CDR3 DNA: TGTGCCAGCAGCCCAGCGGCCCGCTCTAGCACAGATACGCAGTATTTT
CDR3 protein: CASSPAARSSTDTQYF

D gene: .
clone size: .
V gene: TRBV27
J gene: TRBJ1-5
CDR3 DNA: TGTGCCAGCAGTGAGTGGGGCGGACAGCCCCAGCATTTT
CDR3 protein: CASSEWGGQPQHF

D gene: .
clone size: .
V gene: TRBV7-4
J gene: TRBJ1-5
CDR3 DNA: TGTGCCAGCAGCCCCGGCGGACGCAATCAGCCCCAGCATTTT
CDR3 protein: CASSPGGRNQPQHF

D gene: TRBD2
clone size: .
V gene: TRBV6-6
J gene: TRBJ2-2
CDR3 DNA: TGTGCCAGCCAGACTAGCGACGCGAACACCGGGGAGCTGTTTTTT
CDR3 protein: CASQTSDANTGELFF

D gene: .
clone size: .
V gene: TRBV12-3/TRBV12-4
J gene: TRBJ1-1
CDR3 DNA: TGTGCCAGCAGTTTTATGTACACTGAAGCTTTCTTT
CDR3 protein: CASSFMYTEAFF

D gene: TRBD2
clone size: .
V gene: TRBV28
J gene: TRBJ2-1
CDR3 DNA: TGTGCCAGCAGTTGGGGGGTTACAGCGGGAGGTGAGCAGTTCTTC
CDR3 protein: CASSWGVTAGGEQFF

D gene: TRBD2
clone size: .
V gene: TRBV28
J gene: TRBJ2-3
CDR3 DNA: TGTGCCAGCAGTCCGCTAGCGGGGGGGACGCCCGATACGCAGTATTTT
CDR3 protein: CASSPLAGGTPDTQYF

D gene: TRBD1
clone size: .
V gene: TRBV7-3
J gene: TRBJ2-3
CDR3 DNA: TGTGCCAGCAGCGATCACTCGGACAGGTTCAAAGATACGCAGTATTTT
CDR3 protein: CASSDHSDRFKDTQYF

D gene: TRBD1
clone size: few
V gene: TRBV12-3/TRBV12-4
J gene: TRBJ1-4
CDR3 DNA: TGTGCCAGCAGCACTGGGACAGGGGGAGGAGGGGATGAAAAACTGTTTTTT
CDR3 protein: CASSTGTGGGGDEKLFF

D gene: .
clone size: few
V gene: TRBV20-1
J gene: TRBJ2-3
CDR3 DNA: TGCAGTGCTAGAGGAAAGGAGCAGGCTTTCAAGGGCGATACGCAGTATTTT
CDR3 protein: CSARGKEQAFKGDTQYF

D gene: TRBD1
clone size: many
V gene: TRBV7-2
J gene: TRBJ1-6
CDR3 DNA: TGTGCCAGCAGCTTCCCCGGGACAGGGGTTTACAATTCACCCCTCCACTTT
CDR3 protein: CASSFPGTGVYNSPLHF

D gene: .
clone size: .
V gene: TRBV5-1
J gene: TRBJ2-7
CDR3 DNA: TGCGCCAGCAGCTTTGGCGGAGATTACGAGCAGTACTTC
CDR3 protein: CASSFGGDYEQYF

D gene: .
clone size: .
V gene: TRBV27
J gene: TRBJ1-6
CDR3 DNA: TGTGCCAGCAGTTTAAATCCAAGGGCGAGTAATTCACCCCTCCACTTT
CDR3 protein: CASSLNPRASNSPLHF

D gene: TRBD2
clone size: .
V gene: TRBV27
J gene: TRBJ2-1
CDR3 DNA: TGTGCCAGCAGCCTGACTAGCGGGAGGTCCAATGAGCAGTTCTTC
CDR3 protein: CASSLTSGRSNEQFF

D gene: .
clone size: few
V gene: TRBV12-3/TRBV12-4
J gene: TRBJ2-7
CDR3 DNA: TGTGCCAGCAACACGGGGGCTACCTACGAGCAGTACTTC
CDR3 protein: CASNTGATYEQYF